These 13 T cell receptor beta chains share one sample of origin, sequenced in a study of T cells in Graves' hyperthyroidism and ophthalmopathy. Amplification targeted TCR beta CDR3 regions from RNA transcripts. Using the HTBI primer set, a first-round RT-PCR was run on the TCR CDR3. TCRdb redid the calling of the multiplex PCR reads with MiXCR, one entry per CDR3 protein. The repertoire holds roughly 840,000 distinct CDR3 sequences, roughly 37% seen once, with roughly 8.3% in the top ten. Sequencing used blood. The receptor source for this set is a man between 18 and 29 years old with Graves' hyperthyroidism.

The chain links TRBV10-3 to TRBJ1-5, with D tentatively TRBD1 (6 bases). V dropped 6 bases and J dropped 5 bases, with 11 bases sitting between them. The germline V gene encodes CDR1 ENHRY and CDR2 SYGVKD. The CDR3 sequence is 13 residues long. Written as DNA, the CDR3 is TGTGCCATCAGGGACAGTGTTCATCAGCCCCAGCATTTT. Its translation: CAIRDSVHQPQHF.

The table lists this clonotype with a few counts. J is TRBJ1-1 and V is TRBV4-2; D perhaps matches TRBD1 (5 bases). Germline CDR1 LGHNA, CDR2 YNFKEQ. Trimming shortened V by 3 bases and J by 4 bases, and 12 bases separated the two germline ends. CDR3 size: 14 residues. CDR3: CASSHPGRGTEAFF. The CDR3 nucleotides are TGTGCCAGCAGCCACCCCGGAAGGGGCACTGAAGCTTTCTTT.

This chain joins TRBV10-3 and TRBJ2-7, with 11 bases identical to TRBD1. This CDR3 spans 13 amino acids. Germline V gene data show CDR1 as ENHRY and CDR2 as SYGVKD. V gave up 10 bases and J gave up 2 bases; unmatched junction bases: 4. CDR3 DNA: TGTGCCACCGGGACAGGGGGTACCTACGAGCAGTACTTC. It encodes CATGTGGTYEQYF.

This clonotype was picked up a small number of times. This may arise from a read error, as a much more abundant clone is one base away. The gene calls are TRBV12-3 or TRBV12-4 and TRBJ1-1, with TRBD1 matching over 7 bases. The length of the CDR3 is 14 residues. Losses at the gene ends were 6 bases for V and 1 base for J; bases not matched to a gene: 5. DNA of the CDR3: TGTGCCAGCAGGTTCGGGACAGCGAACACTGAAGCTTTCTTT. The encoded protein is CASRFGTANTEAFF.

The chain has TRBV29-1 and TRBJ2-7; 8 nucleotides match TRBD2. The ends lost 6 bases at V and 6 bases at J; junction bases unmatched: 10. The CDR3 sequence is 13 residues long. CDR1 is SQVTM and CDR2 is ANQGSEA in the germline V gene. CDR3 protein: CSVGTGGSFEQYF. In DNA form, the CDR3 reads TGCAGCGTAGGGACGGGAGGGTCTTTCGAGCAGTACTTC.

V gene TRBV7-9 combines with J gene TRBJ2-5; 9 nucleotides match TRBD1. The germline V gene encodes CDR1 SEHNR and CDR2 FQNEAQ (reference sequence). Germline trimming cut 5 bases from V and 5 bases from J; bases unmatched to any gene: 12. The CDR3 is made up of 16 amino acids. As DNA, the CDR3 is TGTGCCAGCAGCACATGGGACAGGGAACGTGTGGAGACCCAGTACTTC. Translated: CASSTWDRERVETQYF. Together with reference TRBV7-9 and TRBJ2-5, the CDR3 gives the full variable domain: DTGVSQNPRHKITKRGQNVTFRCDPISEHNRLYWYRQTLGQGPEFLTYFQNEAQLEKSRLLSDRFSAERPKGSFSTLEIQRTEQGDSAMYLCASSTWDRERVETQYFGPGTRLLVL.

The rearrangement joins TRBV29-1 to TRBJ2-3; either TRBD1 or TRBD2 may supply D (5 bases each). The V and J ends lost 3 bases and 1 base respectively, with 17 bases between them. Germline CDR1 SQVTM, CDR2 ANQGSEA. The CDR3 covers 16 residues. The CDR3 coding sequence is TGCAGCGTTGAGGTCGGGACGGAAATTCGCACAGATACGCAGTATTTT. This encodes CSVEVGTEIRTDTQYF.

The J gene is TRBJ2-2, the V gene TRBV15, with a weak D call TRBD2 (6 bases). The germline V gene has CDR1 LNHNV and CDR2 YYDKDF (reference sequence). Trimming stripped 0 bases from V and 5 bases from J, with 7 bases between. The CDR3 is 14 amino acids. CDR3 in DNA: TGTGCCACCAGCAGAGATGGGGGGACCGGGGAGCTGTTTTTT. This sequence encodes CATSRDGGTGELFF.

This clonotype appeared many times. The chain couples TRBV12-3 or TRBV12-4 to TRBJ1-5, with 7 bases aligning to TRBD1. CDR3 size: 13 residues. J lost 6 bases, V lost 5 bases, and 4 bases had no gene match. As DNA, the CDR3 is TGTGCCAGCAGTACAGGGGCGGCTCAGCCCCAGCATTTT. Encoded protein: CASSTGAAQPQHF.

To note about this clonotype: Relative to the germline gene, one junction end is altered; a read error may explain this. The rearrangement uses TRBV5-1 and TRBJ2-7; TRBD1 matches 7 bases. The CDR3 consists of 15 residues. Germline V gene sequence: CDR1 SGHRS, CDR2 YFSETQ. Written as DNA, the CDR3 is TGTGCCAGCAGCTCCGTGGGGACAGTCTCCTACGAGCAGTACTTC. This codes for CASSSVGTVSYEQYF.

The chain's CDR3 is CASSYRATRSYEQYF. In nucleotides, the CDR3 is TGTGCCAGCAGTTACCGCGCGACTAGATCCTACGAGCAGTACTTC. The rearrangement joins TRBV6-6 to TRBJ2-7, with D possibly being TRBD2 (6 bases). There are 15 residues in the CDR3. The V gene lost 2 bases and the J gene lost 1 base, with 12 bases spanning the gap. From germline, CDR1 is MNHNY and CDR2 SVGAGI (reference sequence).

As concerns this clonotype: Being one base from a much bigger clone, this may be a read error. The chain carries TRBV6-5 and TRBJ1-2; D ambiguous. Germline CDR1 and CDR2: MNHEY and SVGAGI. The CDR3 has 12 residues. V dropped 5 bases and J dropped 0 bases, with 4 bases sitting between them. The CDR3 sequence is CASSQTNYGYTF. DNA for the CDR3: TGTGCCAGCAGTCAAACTAACTATGGCTACACCTTC.

This clonotype was found once. A read error is possible here, since a much larger clone lies one base away. CDR3 sequence (DNA): TGTGCCAGCTGCGCGGGCTTGAACACCGGGGAGCTGTTTTTT. It specifies CASCAGLNTGELFF. The J gene is TRBJ2-2, the V gene TRBV2; D is possibly TRBD2 (5 bases). Trimming stripped 8 bases from V and 1 base from J, with 11 bases between. Germline V gene data show CDR1 as SNHLY and CDR2 as FYNNEI. CDR3 length equals 14 residues.